A single sample gave rise to the 20 T cell receptor beta chains below, sequenced in a study of cytomegalovirus exposure and HLA in healthy donors. PCR used 60 Vbeta primers and 13 Jbeta primers. Libraries were prepared by immunoSEQ multiplex PCR; TCRdb keeps only in-frame clonotypes and omits some of them. Here the sample spans more than 90,000 clones, about 68% being singletons. Sequenced: PBMCs. Every receptor here comes from a woman in her 50s in good health and CMV-seropositive.

The chain couples TRBV4-3 to TRBJ2-3; tentative D call: TRBD1 (6 bases). This CDR3 spans 14 amino acids. V was clipped by 0 bases and J by 6 bases, with 10 bases between them. Germline loops: CDR1 LGHNA, CDR2 YSLEER. CDR3: CASSQEGQPDTQYF. The CDR3 DNA follows: TGCGCCAGCAGCCAAGAAGGACAGCCTGATACGCAGTATTTT.

The chain has TRBV4-3 and TRBJ1-2; 7 bases line up with TRBD1. Germline V CDR1 and CDR2: LGHNA, YSLEER. The CDR3 contains 14 residues. V shed 4 bases, J shed 4 bases, and the junction held 6 bases outside the gene matches. This CDR3 reads CASSRSTGIYGYTF. The CDR3 DNA is TGCGCCAGCAGCCGGTCGACAGGGATCTATGGCTACACCTTC.

The chain is built from TRBV6-5 and TRBJ2-2, with 10 bases fitting TRBD1. This CDR3 contains 15 residues. CDR1 and CDR2 from the germline V gene are MNHEY and SVGAGI. The ends lost 7 bases at V and 4 bases at J; junction bases unmatched: 6. CDR3 bases: TGTGCCAGCACCCCAGACAGGGGGCTCACCGGGGAGCTGTTTTTT. Translating it yields CASTPDRGLTGELFF.

The V and J genes are TRBV9 and TRBJ2-5; 11 nucleotides line up with TRBD2. The CDR3 spans 15 residues. Per germline, CDR1 SGDLS and CDR2 YYNGEE. Losses at the gene ends were 3 bases for V and 5 bases for J; bases not matched to a gene: 6. CDR3 amino acids: CASSAGTSGSETQYF. CDR3 nucleotides: TGTGCCAGCAGCGCAGGGACTAGCGGTTCGGAGACCCAGTACTTC.

This clone was recorded only once. The gene calls are TRBV30 and TRBJ2-7; TRBD2 might be the D (5 bases). Per germline, CDR1 GTSNPN and CDR2 SVGIG (reference sequence). The CDR3 contains 18 residues. Trimming removed 0 bases at V and 2 bases at J, with 23 bases between. CDR3 in amino acids: CAWSVQRRTLDGAYEQYF. CDR3 DNA sequence: TGTGCCTGGAGTGTACAAAGGCGGACCCTTGACGGGGCCTACGAGCAGTACTTC.

The genes are TRBV28 and TRBJ2-3, with TRBD2 matching 7 bases. There are 17 residues in the CDR3. Germline CDR1 is MDHEN and CDR2 is SYDVKM. V dropped 2 bases and J dropped 10; count of bases not matched to a gene: 18. CDR3 sequence (DNA): TGTGCCAGCAGTTTAGTGGGAGGGCCTCCACTATCCTTCTCGCAGTATTTT. Translation: CASSLVGGPPLSFSQYF.

The J gene is TRBJ2-2, the V gene TRBV5-6; D possibly corresponds to TRBD1 (6 bases). Germline V gene lookup returns CDR1 SGHDT and CDR2 YYEEEE. This CDR3 is 16 amino acids long. Trimming pared 0 bases from V and 1 base from J, leaving 10 bases between. The DNA for the CDR3 is TGTGCCAGCAGCTTGGGTGGGGGACAGAACACCGGGGAGCTGTTTTTT. Protein: CASSLGGGQNTGELFF.

The chain couples TRBV19 to TRBJ2-7; D not resolved. V was pared by 6 bases and J by 0 bases, with 6 bases between. CDR1 is LNHDA, CDR2 SQIVND, per germline (reference sequence). This CDR3 has 12 residues. The CDR3 region is CASRGGSYEQYF. Written as DNA, the CDR3 is TGTGCCAGTAGAGGCGGCTCCTACGAGCAGTACTTC.

The CDR3 here is CASSPPHRGTNEKLFF. For the CDR3, the DNA is TGTGCCAGCAGTCCCCCCCACAGGGGCACTAATGAAAAACTGTTTTTT. The chain links TRBV28 to TRBJ1-4; 7 positions agree with TRBD1. In germline, CDR1 is MDHEN, CDR2 SYDVKM. CDR3 length: 16 amino acids. V was pared by 5 bases and J by 2 bases, with 8 bases of the junction left unmatched.

The V and J genes are TRBV5-4 and TRBJ1-2; 8 nucleotides agree with TRBD1. There are 16 residues in the CDR3. Germline CDR1 reads SGHNT; CDR2 reads YYREEE (reference sequence). V lost 4 bases and J lost 3; bases outside the gene matches: 11. CDR3 protein: CASSTGTGLGYYGYTF. For the CDR3, the DNA is TGTGCCAGCAGCACCGGGACAGGCCTCGGTTACTATGGCTACACCTTC.

The chain has TRBV9 and TRBJ2-2, with TRBD1 matching 8 bases. The length of the CDR3 is 15 residues. The ends lost 4 bases at V and 3 bases at J; junction bases unmatched: 5. Looked up from germline, CDR1 is SGDLS and CDR2 is YYNGEE. CDR3 loop: CASSSTGADTGELFF. CDR3 coding DNA: TGTGCCAGCAGCTCGACAGGGGCCGACACCGGGGAGCTGTTTTTT.

DNA of the CDR3: TGTGCCAGCAGTTACGGGTTAGCGGGAGCCTACGAGCAGTACTTC. It translates to CASSYGLAGAYEQYF. The genes are TRBV6-5 and TRBJ2-5, with 9 positions matching TRBD2. Matching the DNA end better, TRBJ2-7 makes the J call doubtful. Germline CDR1 MNHEY, CDR2 SVGAGI. The CDR3 is made up of 15 amino acids.

This chain connects TRBV4-3 to TRBJ2-1; TRBD2 might be the D (5 bases). The ends were cut back, 3 bases at V and 6 bases at J, with 30 bases in the middle. Germline lookup yields CDR1 LGHNA and CDR2 YSLEER. This CDR3 has 20 residues. In DNA, the CDR3 is TGCGCCAGCAGCCAGAAGTCTTTACGCGCCAGCGGTGTTACAGTCAATGAGCAGTTCTTC. This encodes CASSQKSLRASGVTVNEQFF.

CDR3 sequence: CASRSDRGGYTEAFF. CDR3 bases: TGTGCCAGCAGGTCGGACAGGGGGGGATACACTGAAGCTTTCTTT. V gene TRBV6-6 combines with J gene TRBJ1-1; 10 bases are shared with TRBD1. This CDR3 contains 15 residues. The germline V gene encodes CDR1 MNHNY and CDR2 SVGAGI (reference sequence). Trimming cost V 6 bases and J 3 bases; bases outside gene matches: 7.

This clone occurred a few times. The rearrangement joins TRBV2 to TRBJ2-5; D is uncertain. The CDR3 has 11 amino acids. From germline, CDR1 is SNHLY and CDR2 FYNNEI. The V end was cut by 7 bases, the J end by 2 bases, with 5 bases between. The CDR3 here is CASNEQETQYF. The CDR3 DNA reads TGTGCCAGCAACGAGCAAGAGACCCAGTACTTC.

This clone was picked up one time. The chain recombines TRBV30 with TRBJ1-1; D is perhaps TRBD1 (6 bases). Trimming stripped 0 bases from V and 10 bases from J, with 15 bases between. Germline CDR1 is GTSNPN and CDR2 is SVGIG (reference sequence). The CDR3 length is 13 residues. The CDR3 nucleotides are TGTGCCTGGAGTGTCGGGGGGGCGCCGGGAGCTTTCTTT. Protein product: CAWSVGGAPGAFF.

The chain recombines TRBV2 with TRBJ1-2; the D is unclear. Trimming pared 4 bases from V and 7 bases from J, leaving 10 bases between. This CDR3 has 12 amino acids. Germline V lookup: CDR1 SNHLY, CDR2 FYNNEI. The CDR3 region is CASSAFSGGYTF. The CDR3 coding sequence is TGTGCCAGCAGTGCATTTAGCGGTGGCTACACCTTC.

This chain uses TRBV11-2 with TRBJ2-1, with 10 bases matching TRBD2. Germline loops: CDR1 SGHAT, CDR2 FQNNGV. The CDR3 runs to 16 residues. The trim removed 5 bases at V and 5 bases at J, leaving 9 bases unmatched. CDR3 in amino acids: CASSIPPGLAHNEQFF. Here the CDR3 DNA reads TGTGCCAGCAGCATACCACCGGGACTAGCGCACAATGAGCAGTTCTTC. The whole variable domain, remainder taken from reference TRBV11-2 and TRBJ2-1, is EAGVAQSPRYKIIEKRQSVAFWCNPISGHATLYWYQQILGQGPKLLIQFQNNGVVDDSQLPKDRFSAERLKGVDSTLKIQPAKLEDSAVYLCASSIPPGLAHNEQFFGPGTRLTVL.

V gene TRBV7-9 combines with J gene TRBJ2-7, with TRBD2 as a possible D gene (5 bases). V lost 5 bases, J lost 2 bases, and 16 bases lay in between. This CDR3 has 15 residues. Germline loops: CDR1 SEHNR, CDR2 FQNEAQ (reference sequence). Written as DNA, the CDR3 is TGTGCCAGCAGCCCCGATGCGGGCCGAGCCTACGAGCAGTACTTC. It encodes CASSPDAGRAYEQYF.

V is TRBV20-1 and J is TRBJ1-1, with a tentative D call TRBD1 (6 bases). In germline, CDR1 is DFQATT, CDR2 SNEGSKA (reference sequence). Trimming shortened V by 5 bases and J by 4 bases, and 8 bases separated the two germline ends. CDR3 size: 11 residues. CDR3: CSAPGVTEAFF. CDR3 sequence (DNA): TGCAGTGCTCCAGGGGTCACTGAAGCTTTCTTT.